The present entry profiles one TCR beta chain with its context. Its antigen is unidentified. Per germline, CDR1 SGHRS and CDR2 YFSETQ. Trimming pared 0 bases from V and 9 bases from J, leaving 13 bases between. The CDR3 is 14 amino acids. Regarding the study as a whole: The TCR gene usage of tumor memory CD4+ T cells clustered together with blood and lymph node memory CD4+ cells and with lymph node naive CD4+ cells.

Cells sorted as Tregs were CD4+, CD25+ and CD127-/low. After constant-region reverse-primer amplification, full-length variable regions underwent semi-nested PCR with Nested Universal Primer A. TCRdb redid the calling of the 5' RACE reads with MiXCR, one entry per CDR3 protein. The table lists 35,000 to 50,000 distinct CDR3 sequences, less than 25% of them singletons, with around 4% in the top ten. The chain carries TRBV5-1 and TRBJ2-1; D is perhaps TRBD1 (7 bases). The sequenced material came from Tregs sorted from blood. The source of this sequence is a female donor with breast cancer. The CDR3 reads CASSLAGGIGEQFF. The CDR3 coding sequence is TGCGCCAGCAGCTTGGCAGGGGGGATCGGTGAGCAGTTCTTC.